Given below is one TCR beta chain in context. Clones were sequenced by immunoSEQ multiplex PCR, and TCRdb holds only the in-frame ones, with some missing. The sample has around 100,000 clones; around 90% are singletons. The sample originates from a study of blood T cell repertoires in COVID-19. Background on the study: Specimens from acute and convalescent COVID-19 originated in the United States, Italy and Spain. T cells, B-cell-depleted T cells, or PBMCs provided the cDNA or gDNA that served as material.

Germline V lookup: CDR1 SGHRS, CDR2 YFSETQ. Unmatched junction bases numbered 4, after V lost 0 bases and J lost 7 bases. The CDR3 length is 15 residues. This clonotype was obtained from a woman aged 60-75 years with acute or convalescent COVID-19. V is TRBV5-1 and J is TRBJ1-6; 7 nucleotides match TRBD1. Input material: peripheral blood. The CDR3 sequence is CASSLDGRGNSPLHF. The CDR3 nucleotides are TGCGCCAGCAGCTTGGACGGCAGGGGGAATTCACCCCTCCACTTT.